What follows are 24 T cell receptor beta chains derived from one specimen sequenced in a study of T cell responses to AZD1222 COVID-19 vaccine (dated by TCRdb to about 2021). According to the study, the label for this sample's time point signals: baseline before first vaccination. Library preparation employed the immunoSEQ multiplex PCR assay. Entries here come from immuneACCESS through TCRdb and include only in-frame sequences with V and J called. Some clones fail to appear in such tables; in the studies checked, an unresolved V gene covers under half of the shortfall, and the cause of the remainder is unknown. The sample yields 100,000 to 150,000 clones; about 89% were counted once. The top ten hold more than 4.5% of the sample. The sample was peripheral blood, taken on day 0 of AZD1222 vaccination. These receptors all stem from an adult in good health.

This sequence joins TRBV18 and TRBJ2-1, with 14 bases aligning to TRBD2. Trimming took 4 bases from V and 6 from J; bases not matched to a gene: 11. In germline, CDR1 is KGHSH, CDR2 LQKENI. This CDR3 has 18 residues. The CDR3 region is CASSRKGVTSGRANEQFF. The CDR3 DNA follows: TGTGCCAGCTCACGAAAAGGGGTGACTAGCGGGAGGGCCAATGAGCAGTTCTTC.

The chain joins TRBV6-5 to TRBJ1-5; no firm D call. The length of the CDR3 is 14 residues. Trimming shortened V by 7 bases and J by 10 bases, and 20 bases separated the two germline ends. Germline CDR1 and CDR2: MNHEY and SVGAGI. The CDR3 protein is CASTLAEGRGPQHF. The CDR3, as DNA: TGTGCCAGCACCCTGGCGGAAGGGCGTGGACCCCAGCATTTT.

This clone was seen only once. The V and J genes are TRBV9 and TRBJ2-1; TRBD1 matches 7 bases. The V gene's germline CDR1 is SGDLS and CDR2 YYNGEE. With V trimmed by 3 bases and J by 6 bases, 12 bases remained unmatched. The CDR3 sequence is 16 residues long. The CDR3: CASSGSRGQWVNEQFF. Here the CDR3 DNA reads TGTGCCAGCAGCGGTTCTAGGGGGCAGTGGGTCAATGAGCAGTTCTTC.

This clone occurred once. The CDR3 loop is CASSQDEGVQPQHF. DNA of the CDR3: TGCGCCAGCAGCCAAGACGAGGGGGTGCAGCCCCAGCATTTT. The chain joins TRBV4-1 to TRBJ1-5; tentatively, D is TRBD1 (6 bases). Germline V lookup: CDR1 MGHRA, CDR2 YSYEKL. Deletions cut 0 bases from V and 7 bases from J, with 10 bases between. The CDR3 runs to 14 residues.

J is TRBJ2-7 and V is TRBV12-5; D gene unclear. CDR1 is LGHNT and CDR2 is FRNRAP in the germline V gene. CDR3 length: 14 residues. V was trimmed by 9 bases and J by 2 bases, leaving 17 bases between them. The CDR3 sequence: CASTGGGKTYEQYF. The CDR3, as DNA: TGTGCTAGCACCGGTGGCGGAAAGACCTACGAGCAGTACTTC.

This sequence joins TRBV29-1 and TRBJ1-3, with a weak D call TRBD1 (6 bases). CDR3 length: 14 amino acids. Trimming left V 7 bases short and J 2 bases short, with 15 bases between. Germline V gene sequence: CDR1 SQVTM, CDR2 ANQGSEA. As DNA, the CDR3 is TGCAGCGCCAGTTCGGACAGTCCTGGAAACACCATATATTTT. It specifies CSASSDSPGNTIYF.

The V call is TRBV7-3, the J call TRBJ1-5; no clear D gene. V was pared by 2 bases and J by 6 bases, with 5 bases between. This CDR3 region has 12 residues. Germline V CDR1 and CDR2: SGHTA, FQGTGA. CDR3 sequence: CASSLWVQPQHF. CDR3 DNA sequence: TGTGCCAGCAGCTTATGGGTTCAGCCCCAGCATTTT.

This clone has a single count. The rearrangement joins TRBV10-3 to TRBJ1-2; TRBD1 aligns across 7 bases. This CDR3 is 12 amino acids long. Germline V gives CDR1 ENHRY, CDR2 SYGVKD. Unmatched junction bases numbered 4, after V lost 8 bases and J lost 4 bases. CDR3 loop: CAIGGTAYGYTF. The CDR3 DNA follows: TGTGCCATCGGCGGGACAGCCTATGGCTACACCTTC.

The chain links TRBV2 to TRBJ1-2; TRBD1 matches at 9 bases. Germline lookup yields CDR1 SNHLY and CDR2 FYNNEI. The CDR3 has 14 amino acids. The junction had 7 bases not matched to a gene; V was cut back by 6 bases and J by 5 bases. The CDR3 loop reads CASRTGTGNYGYTF. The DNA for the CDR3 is TGTGCCAGCAGAACCGGGACAGGGAATTATGGCTACACCTTC.

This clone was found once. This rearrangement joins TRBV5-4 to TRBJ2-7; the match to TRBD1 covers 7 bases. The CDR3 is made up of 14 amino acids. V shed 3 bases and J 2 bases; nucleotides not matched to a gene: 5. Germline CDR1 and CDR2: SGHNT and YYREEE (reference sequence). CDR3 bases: TGTGCCAGCAGCTCCCGGGACAGCCCCTACGAGCAGTACTTC. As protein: CASSSRDSPYEQYF. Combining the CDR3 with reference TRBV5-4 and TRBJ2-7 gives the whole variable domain ETGVTQSPTHLIKTRGQQVTLRCSSQSGHNTVSWYQQALGQGPQFIFQYYREEENGRGNFPPRFSGLQFPNYSSELNVNALELDDSALYLCASSSRDSPYEQYFGPGTRLTVT.

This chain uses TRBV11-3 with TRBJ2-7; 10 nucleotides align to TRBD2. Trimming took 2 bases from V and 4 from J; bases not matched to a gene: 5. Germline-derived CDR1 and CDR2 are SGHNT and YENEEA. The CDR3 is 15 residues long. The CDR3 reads CASSLTSGKGYEQYF. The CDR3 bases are TGTGCCAGCAGCTTAACTAGCGGGAAGGGTTACGAGCAGTACTTC.

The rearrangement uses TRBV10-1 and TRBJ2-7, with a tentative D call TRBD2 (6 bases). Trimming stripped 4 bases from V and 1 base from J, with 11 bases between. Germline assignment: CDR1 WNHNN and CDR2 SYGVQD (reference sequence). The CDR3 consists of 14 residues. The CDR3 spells CASSASGGSYEQYF. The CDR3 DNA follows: TGCGCCAGCAGTGCCAGCGGAGGGTCCTACGAGCAGTACTTC.

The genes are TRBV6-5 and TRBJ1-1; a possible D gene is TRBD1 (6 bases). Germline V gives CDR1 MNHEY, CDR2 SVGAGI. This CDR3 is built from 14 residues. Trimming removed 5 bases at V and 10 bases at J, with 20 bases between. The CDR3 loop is CASSKRQGLMGAFF. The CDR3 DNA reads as TGTGCCAGCAGTAAGCGTCAGGGGTTAATGGGAGCTTTCTTT.

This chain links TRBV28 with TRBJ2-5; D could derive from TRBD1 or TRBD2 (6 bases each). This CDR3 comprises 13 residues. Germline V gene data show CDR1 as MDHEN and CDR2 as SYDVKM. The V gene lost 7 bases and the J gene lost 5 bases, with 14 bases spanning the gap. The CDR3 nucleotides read TGTGCCAGCACCGTAGGAGGGGGGGAGACCCAGTACTTC. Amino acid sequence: CASTVGGGETQYF.

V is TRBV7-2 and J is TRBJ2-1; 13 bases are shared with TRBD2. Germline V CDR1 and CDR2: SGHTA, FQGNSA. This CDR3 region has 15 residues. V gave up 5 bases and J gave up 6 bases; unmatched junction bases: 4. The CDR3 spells CASSRTSGGSNEQFF. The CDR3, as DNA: TGTGCCAGCAGCAGGACTAGCGGGGGTTCCAATGAGCAGTTCTTC. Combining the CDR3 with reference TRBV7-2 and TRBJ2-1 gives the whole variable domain GAGVSQSPSNKVTEKGKDVELRCDPISGHTALYWYRQSLGQGLEFLIYFQGNSAPDKSGLPSDRFSAERTGGSVSTLTIQRTQQEDSAVYLCASSRTSGGSNEQFFGPGTRLTVL.

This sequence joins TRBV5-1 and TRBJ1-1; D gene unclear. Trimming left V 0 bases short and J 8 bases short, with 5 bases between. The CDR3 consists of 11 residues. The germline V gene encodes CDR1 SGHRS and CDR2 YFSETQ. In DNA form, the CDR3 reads TGCGCCAGCAGCTTGGAAGGGGAAGCTTTCTTT. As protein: CASSLEGEAFF.

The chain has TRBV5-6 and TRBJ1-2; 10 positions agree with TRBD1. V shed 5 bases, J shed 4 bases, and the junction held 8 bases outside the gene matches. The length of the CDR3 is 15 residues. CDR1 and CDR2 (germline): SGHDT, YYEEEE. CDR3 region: CASSHSGQGFYGYTF. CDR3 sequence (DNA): TGTGCCAGCAGTCATTCGGGACAGGGGTTCTATGGCTACACCTTC.

The CDR3 region has the DNA TGTGCCACCTCCCTGACAGAGCTTAATGAAAAACTGTTTTTT. Amino acid sequence: CATSLTELNEKLFF. V and J are TRBV2 and TRBJ1-4; the D gene is possibly TRBD1 (5 bases). Per germline, CDR1 SNHLY and CDR2 FYNNEI. CDR3 length equals 14 residues. V was shortened by 10 bases and J by 4 bases, with 16 bases between the two germline ends. The entire variable domain, with the rest obtained from reference TRBV2 and TRBJ1-4, is as follows: EPEVTQTPSHQVTQMGQEVILRCVPISNHLYFYWYRQILGQKVEFLVSFYNNEISEKSEIFDDQFSVERPDGSNFTLKIRSTKLEDSAMYFCATSLTELNEKLFFGSGTQLSVL.

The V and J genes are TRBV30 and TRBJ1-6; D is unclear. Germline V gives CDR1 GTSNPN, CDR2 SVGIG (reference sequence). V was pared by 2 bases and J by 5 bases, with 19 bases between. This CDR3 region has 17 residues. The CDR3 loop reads CAWSYRRSTLNNSPLHF. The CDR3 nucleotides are TGTGCCTGGAGTTACCGACGAAGCACGCTGAATAATTCACCCCTCCACTTT.

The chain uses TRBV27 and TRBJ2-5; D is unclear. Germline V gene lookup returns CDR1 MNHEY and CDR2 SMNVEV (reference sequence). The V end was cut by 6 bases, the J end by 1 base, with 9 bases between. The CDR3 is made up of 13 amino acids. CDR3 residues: CASSGYSQETQYF. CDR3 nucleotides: TGTGCCAGCAGCGGATATTCCCAAGAGACCCAGTACTTC.

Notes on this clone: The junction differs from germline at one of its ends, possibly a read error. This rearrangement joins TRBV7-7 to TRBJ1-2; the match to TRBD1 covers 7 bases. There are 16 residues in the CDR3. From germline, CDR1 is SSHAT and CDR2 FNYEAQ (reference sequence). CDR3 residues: CASSLEGGACIYGYTF. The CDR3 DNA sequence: TGTGCTAGCAGCTTGGAAGGGGGCGCTTGCATCTATGGCTACACCTTC.

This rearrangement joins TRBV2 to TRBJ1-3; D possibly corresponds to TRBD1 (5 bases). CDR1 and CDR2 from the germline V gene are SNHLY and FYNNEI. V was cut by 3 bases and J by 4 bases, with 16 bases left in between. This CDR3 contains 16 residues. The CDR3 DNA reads TGTGCCAGCAGTGAGAAGGGCAGGGCGGGCGGAAACACCATATATTTT. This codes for CASSEKGRAGGNTIYF.

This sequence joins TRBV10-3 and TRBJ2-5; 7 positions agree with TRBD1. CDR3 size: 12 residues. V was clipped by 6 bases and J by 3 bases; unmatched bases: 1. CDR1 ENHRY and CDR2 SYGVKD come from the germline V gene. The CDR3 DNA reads TGTGCCATCAGGGGGACAGAAGAGACCCAGTACTTC. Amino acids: CAIRGTEETQYF.

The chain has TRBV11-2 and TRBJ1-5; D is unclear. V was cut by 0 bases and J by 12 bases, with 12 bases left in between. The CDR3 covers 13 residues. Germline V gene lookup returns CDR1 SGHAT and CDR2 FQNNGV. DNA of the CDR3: TGTGCCAGCAGCTTAGAACCGGGTGTGCTCCAGCATTTT. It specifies CASSLEPGVLQHF.